These 26 T cell receptor beta chains were all obtained from the same sample, sequenced in a study of follicular helper T cells after annual influenza vaccination. Profiling relied on immunoSEQ multiplex PCR, and the TCRdb table lists in-frame clones only, not all of them. The table includes around 13,000 clones, around 82% detected once. Time point: 2014-2015 season, pre-vaccination. The material sequenced was CXCR5- memory CD4+ T cells sorted from blood, taken on the day of influenza vaccination. These receptors were collected from an adult who received the influenza vaccine.

V gene TRBV21-1 combines with J gene TRBJ2-2. TRBV21-1 is shown as a pseudogene. This CDR3 comprises 17 residues. CDR3 nucleotide sequence: TGTGCCAGCACCAAAATCCGGGCAGACCCGAACACCGGGGAGCTGTTTTTT. Protein product: CASTKIRADPNTGELFF.

The chain has TRBV7-2 and TRBJ2-1, with 12 bases fitting TRBD2. V gave up 5 bases and J gave up 4 bases; unmatched junction bases: 3. CDR1 and CDR2 from the germline V gene are SGHTA and FQGNSA. The CDR3 extends over 15 amino acids. The CDR3 nucleotides read TGTGCCAGCAGCCTCGGGACTAGCGGGTACAATGAGCAGTTCTTC. Protein: CASSLGTSGYNEQFF.

This chain connects TRBV6-5 to TRBJ1-5; D is unclear. Per the germline V gene, CDR1 is MNHEY and CDR2 is SVGAGI. The CDR3 consists of 14 residues. Trimming shortened V by 0 bases and J by 6 bases, and 9 bases separated the two germline ends. The CDR3 DNA sequence: TGTGCCAGCAGTTACTCGTATGCCGGTCAGCCCCAGCATTTT. This gives the protein CASSYSYAGQPQHF.

The V call is TRBV15, the J call TRBJ1-2, with unresolved D. V was clipped by 0 bases and J by 0 bases, with 11 bases between them. This CDR3 has 16 amino acids. Germline values: CDR1 LNHNV, CDR2 YYDKDF (reference sequence). The CDR3 region is CATSRDRGRSNYGYTF. The CDR3 nucleotides are TGTGCCACCAGCAGAGATCGAGGCAGATCTAACTATGGCTACACCTTC.

This chain connects TRBV18 to TRBJ2-5, with D maybe TRBD2 (6 bases). Germline V gene data show CDR1 as KGHSH and CDR2 as LQKENI. The CDR3 spans 15 residues. Trimming pared 0 bases from V and 3 bases from J, leaving 11 bases between. CDR3 bases: TGTGCCAGCTCACCACCGGCTCTAGCGAAAGAGACCCAGTACTTC. This encodes CASSPPALAKETQYF.

The gene calls are TRBV10-1 and TRBJ1-2; D is unclear. This CDR3 spans 13 amino acids. V was cut by 8 bases and J by 4 bases, with 14 bases left in between. The germline V gene encodes CDR1 WNHNN and CDR2 SYGVQD (reference sequence). DNA of the CDR3: TGCGCCAGCCATAGATCAAGCGGCTATGGCTACACCTTC. This sequence encodes CASHRSSGYGYTF.

This chain connects TRBV6-1 to TRBJ2-4; 13 bases are shared with TRBD2. This CDR3 comprises 15 residues. CDR1 and CDR2 (germline): MNHNS, SASEGT. Trimming cost V 8 bases and J 8 bases; bases outside gene matches: 9. In nucleotides, the CDR3 is TGTGCCAGCCGTCCGGGACTAGCGGGGAGGGACATTCAGTACTTC. Protein product: CASRPGLAGRDIQYF.

CDR3 in DNA: TGTGCCAGCAGTAACGGGGGGGCGGCTGGAAACACCATATATTTT. It translates to CASSNGGAAGNTIYF. The genes are TRBV6-5 and TRBJ1-3; maybe TRBD1 (6 bases). The CDR3 extends over 15 amino acids. Germline assignment: CDR1 MNHEY and CDR2 SVGAGI. V lost 5 bases to trimming and J lost 2 bases, with 13 bases between them.

The chain carries TRBV7-3 and TRBJ2-1, with D possibly being TRBD2 (6 bases). V was cut by 3 bases and J by 7 bases, with 13 bases left in between. Germline CDR1 reads SGHTA; CDR2 reads FQGTGA. The CDR3 consists of 14 residues. The DNA of the CDR3 is TGTGCCAGCAGCTTTGGAGGGTTTAGGAATGAGCAGTTCTTC. Translating it yields CASSFGGFRNEQFF.

This clone has more than one count but fewer than ten. The gene calls are TRBV11-2 and TRBJ2-7; TRBD1 agrees at 8 bases. With 4 bases clipped from V and 1 base from J, the junction kept 3 bases outside the gene matches. CDR3 length: 14 amino acids. Germline V gene sequence: CDR1 SGHAT, CDR2 FQNNGV. Written as DNA, the CDR3 is TGTGCCAGCAGCTCCCGGGACAGGTCCTACGAGCAGTACTTC. Translated: CASSSRDRSYEQYF. Looking up the rest from reference TRBV11-2 and TRBJ2-7 gives the full variable domain: EAGVAQSPRYKIIEKRQSVAFWCNPISGHATLYWYQQILGQGPKLLIQFQNNGVVDDSQLPKDRFSAERLKGVDSTLKIQPAKLEDSAVYLCASSSRDRSYEQYFGPGTRLTVT.

The CDR3 is CASSRDRGPEKLFF. CDR3 nucleotides: TGTGCCAGCAGCCGAGACAGGGGACCCGAAAAACTGTTTTTT. This chain links TRBV7-8 with TRBJ1-4; 8 nucleotides align to TRBD1. V was pared by 5 bases and J by 8 bases, with 7 bases of the junction left unmatched. Germline CDR1 is SGHVS and CDR2 is FQNEAQ. The CDR3 covers 14 residues.

The chain uses TRBV5-1 and TRBJ2-2; 9 nucleotides agree with TRBD2. Germline loops: CDR1 SGHRS, CDR2 YFSETQ. The CDR3 contains 15 residues. Trimming removed 0 bases from V and 10 bases from J; junction bases left unmatched: 7. CDR3 protein: CASSLAPGLAEELFF. DNA for the CDR3: TGCGCCAGCAGCTTGGCCCCGGGACTAGCAGAGGAGCTGTTTTTT. The variable domain in full, completed from reference TRBV5-1 and TRBJ2-2, reads KAGVTQTPRYLIKTRGQQVTLSCSPISGHRSVSWYQQTPGQGLQFLFEYFSETQRNKGNFPGRFSGRQFSNSRSEMNVSTLELGDSALYLCASSLAPGLAEELFFGEGSRLTVL.

This clone was counted a single time. The CDR3 DNA follows: TGTGCCAGCAGTTTTATGGCGGGGATGGTCTATGAGCAGTTCTTC. It codes for CASSFMAGMVYEQFF. The chain joins TRBV6-5 to TRBJ2-1, with a possible D match to TRBD2 (6 bases). Between the trimmed V and J ends, which lost 4 bases and 8 bases, there was a span of 18 bases. In germline, CDR1 is MNHEY, CDR2 SVGAGI. The CDR3 totals 15 residues.

The gene calls are TRBV6-1 and TRBJ2-3, with D tentatively TRBD1 (7 bases). Trimming removed 6 bases from V and 3 bases from J, with 10 bases in between. The CDR3 loop spans 13 amino acids. Germline V lookup: CDR1 MNHNS, CDR2 SASEGT. CDR3 in amino acids: CASREGATDTQYF. The CDR3, as DNA: TGTGCCAGCAGGGAGGGGGCAACAGATACGCAGTATTTT.

The rearrangement uses TRBV6-5 and TRBJ1-5, with 10 bases aligning to TRBD1. CDR3 length equals 14 residues. In germline, CDR1 is MNHEY, CDR2 SVGAGI. J gave up 7 bases and V 2 bases, and 2 bases lay outside the gene matches. The CDR3 DNA is TGTGCCAGCAGTTACGGACAGGGGGTCCAGCCCCAGCATTTT. This codes for CASSYGQGVQPQHF.

The chain has TRBV5-1 and TRBJ2-5, with no clear D. The CDR3 is 15 amino acids. V was clipped by 2 bases and J by 5 bases, with 16 bases between them. Per the germline V gene, CDR1 is SGHRS and CDR2 is YFSETQ. The CDR3 bases are TGCGCCAGCAGCTTCGGCAGGTACGGTGAGGAGACCCAGTACTTC. Protein: CASSFGRYGEETQYF. Full variable domain (remainder filled in from reference TRBV5-1 and TRBJ2-5): KAGVTQTPRYLIKTRGQQVTLSCSPISGHRSVSWYQQTPGQGLQFLFEYFSETQRNKGNFPGRFSGRQFSNSRSEMNVSTLELGDSALYLCASSFGRYGEETQYFGPGTRLLVL.

The chain is built from TRBV5-1 and TRBJ2-6; possibly TRBD1 for D (5 bases). CDR3 length: 16 residues. Germline loops: CDR1 SGHRS, CDR2 YFSETQ. V gave up 0 bases and J gave up 0 bases, with 7 bases separating them. The CDR3 is CASSLAGISGANVLTF. In DNA, the CDR3 is TGCGCCAGCAGCTTGGCAGGGATCTCTGGGGCCAACGTCCTGACTTTC.

The V call is TRBV5-6, the J call TRBJ1-1, with no clear D. CDR3 size: 14 residues. The germline CDR1 and CDR2 sequences are SGHDT and YYEEEE. V lost 4 bases and J 0 bases, leaving 10 bases between the germline ends. The CDR3 DNA sequence: TGTGCCAGCAGCCGGGAAAGGATGAACACTGAAGCTTTCTTT. Amino acid sequence: CASSRERMNTEAFF.

V and J are TRBV11-2 and TRBJ2-1; D remains ambiguous. Germline V gene sequence: CDR1 SGHAT, CDR2 FQNNGV. The ends were cut back, 3 bases at V and 5 bases at J, with 8 bases in the middle. This CDR3 region has 13 residues. CDR3 coding DNA: TGTGCCAGCAGCTTCTCCTACAACAATGAGCAGTTCTTC. This codes for CASSFSYNNEQFF.

This clone was picked up one time. V is TRBV6-6 and J is TRBJ1-2, with a tentative D call TRBD1 (5 bases). Germline assignment: CDR1 MNHNY and CDR2 SVGAGI (reference sequence). The CDR3 is made up of 13 amino acids. Deletions cut 7 bases from V and 7 bases from J, with 16 bases between. The CDR3 loop reads CASTQTSGGGYTF. The CDR3 DNA reads TGTGCCAGCACTCAGACCTCCGGGGGTGGCTACACCTTC.

The chain recombines TRBV13 with TRBJ2-3; 9 bases are a match to TRBD1. CDR1 is PRHDT, CDR2 FYEKMQ, per germline (reference sequence). The CDR3 has 17 amino acids. The ends lost 3 bases at V and 3 bases at J; junction bases unmatched: 10. CDR3 DNA: TGTGCCAGCAGCTTTCAACCGGGACAGGGAAGGACAGATACGCAGTATTTT. This codes for CASSFQPGQGRTDTQYF.

The V and J genes are TRBV13 and TRBJ1-2; unclear D gene. Germline V lookup: CDR1 PRHDT, CDR2 FYEKMQ (reference sequence). V was cut by 2 bases and J by 14 bases, with 18 bases left in between. The CDR3 contains 13 residues. This CDR3 is CASSLSGVSVETF. Written as DNA, the CDR3 is TGTGCCAGCAGCTTAAGCGGGGTCTCGGTCGAAACCTTC. Full variable domain (remainder filled in from reference TRBV13 and TRBJ1-2): AAGVIQSPRHLIKEKRETATLKCYPIPRHDTVYWYQQGPGQDPQFLISFYEKMQSDKGSIPDRFSAQQFSDYHSELNMSSLELGDSALYFCASSLSGVSVETFGSGTRLTVV.

V usage is TRBV4-1 and J usage is TRBJ2-7; unclear D gene. The CDR3 length is 15 residues. The V gene lost 2 bases and the J gene lost 2 bases, with 13 bases spanning the gap. The germline V gene has CDR1 MGHRA and CDR2 YSYEKL. This chain's CDR3 is CASSQPAGSTYEQYF. In DNA, the CDR3 is TGCGCCAGCAGCCAACCAGCCGGGTCCACCTACGAGCAGTACTTC.

The gene calls are TRBV15 and TRBJ2-5; no definite D call. The V gene lost 1 base and the J gene lost 5 bases, with 11 bases spanning the gap. CDR1 is LNHNV, CDR2 YYDKDF, per germline (reference sequence). The CDR3 has 14 amino acids. CDR3 nucleotide sequence: TGTGCCACCAGCAGAGCCTTCTTAGGTGAGACCCAGTACTTC. Translated, it gives CATSRAFLGETQYF.

The J gene is TRBJ1-3, the V gene TRBV6-1, with 8 bases identical to TRBD1. Trimming at V came to 6 bases and at J to 7 bases, leaving 5 bases not matched to a gene. Germline loops: CDR1 MNHNS, CDR2 SASEGT. The CDR3 has 13 residues. The CDR3 DNA is TGTGCCAGCAGAGGACAGGGTGGCAACACCATATATTTT. It yields the protein CASRGQGGNTIYF.

The CDR3 region is CASSYLVGTEAFF. The DNA for the CDR3 is TGTGCCAGCAGTTACCTCGTGGGGACTGAAGCTTTCTTT. The chain combines TRBV6-5 with TRBJ1-1, with no clear D. The CDR3 totals 13 residues. Trimming cost V 2 bases and J 5 bases, with 9 bases left between them. The germline V gene encodes CDR1 MNHEY and CDR2 SVGAGI.